This TCR beta chain is drawn from a study of blood T cell repertoires in COVID-19. Looking at the study overall: Samples of COVID-19 (acute and convalescent) were obtained from the United States, Italy and Spain. PBMCs, B-cell-depleted T cells, or T cells were the source of the cDNA or gDNA that made up the material.

Looked up from germline, CDR1 is KGHSH and CDR2 is LQKENI. V was clipped by 4 bases and J by 5 bases; unmatched bases: 12. CDR3 length: 17 residues. In the original processing: Reference gene primer amplification yielded estimated nucleated cell counts. Sequenced by immunoSEQ multiplex PCR; TCRdb stores in-frame clones only, minus some. The V and J calls and clone size are taken from that table; D and trimming were inferred from the DNA. The table has some 250,000 clones, about three quarters seen once. The chain links TRBV18 to TRBJ2-3; 10 bases match TRBD1. The clonotype originates from a woman older than 75 with acute or convalescent COVID-19. The sequencing sample was made of peripheral blood. CDR3 nucleotides: TGTGCCAGCTCACAAAAGCCGGGACAGGGGTTCCGAGATACGCAGTATTTT. Its translation is CASSQKPGQGFRDTQYF.